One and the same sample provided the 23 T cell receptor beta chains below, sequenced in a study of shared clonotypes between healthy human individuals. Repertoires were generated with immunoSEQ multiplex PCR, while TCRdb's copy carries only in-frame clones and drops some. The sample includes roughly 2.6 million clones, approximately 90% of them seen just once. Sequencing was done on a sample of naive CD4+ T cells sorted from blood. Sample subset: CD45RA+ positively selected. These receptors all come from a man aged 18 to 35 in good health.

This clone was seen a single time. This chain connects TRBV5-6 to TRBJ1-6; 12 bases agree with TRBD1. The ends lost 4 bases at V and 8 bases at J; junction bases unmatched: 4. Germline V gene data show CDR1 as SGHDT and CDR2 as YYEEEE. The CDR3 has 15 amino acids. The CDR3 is CASSRDRGQYSPLHF. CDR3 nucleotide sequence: TGTGCCAGCAGCCGGGACAGGGGGCAATATTCACCCCTCCACTTT. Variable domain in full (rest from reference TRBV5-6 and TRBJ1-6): DAGVTQSPTHLIKTRGQQVTLRCSPKSGHDTVSWYQQALGQGPQFIFQYYEEEERQRGNFPDRFSGHQFPNYSSELNVNALLLGDSALYLCASSRDRGQYSPLHFGNGTRLTVT.

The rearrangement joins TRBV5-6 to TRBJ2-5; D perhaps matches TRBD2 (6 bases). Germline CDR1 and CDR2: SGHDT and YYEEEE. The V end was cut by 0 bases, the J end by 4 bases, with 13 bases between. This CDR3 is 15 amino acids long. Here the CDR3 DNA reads TGTGCCAGCAGCTTGGTGTCCGTGGGGGGAGAGACCCAGTACTTC. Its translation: CASSLVSVGGETQYF.

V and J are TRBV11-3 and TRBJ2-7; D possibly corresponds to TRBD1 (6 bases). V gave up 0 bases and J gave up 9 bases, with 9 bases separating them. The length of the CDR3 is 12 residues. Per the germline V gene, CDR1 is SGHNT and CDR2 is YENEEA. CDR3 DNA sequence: TGTGCCAGCAGCTTAGATAGGACAGTGCAGTACTTC. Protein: CASSLDRTVQYF.

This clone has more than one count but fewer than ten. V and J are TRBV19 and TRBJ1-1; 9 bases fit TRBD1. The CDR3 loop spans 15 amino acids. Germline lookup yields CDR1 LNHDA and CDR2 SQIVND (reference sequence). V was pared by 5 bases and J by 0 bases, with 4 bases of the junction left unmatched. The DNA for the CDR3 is TGTGCCAGTAGTGCGGGACAGGGACTGAACACTGAAGCTTTCTTT. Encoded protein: CASSAGQGLNTEAFF.

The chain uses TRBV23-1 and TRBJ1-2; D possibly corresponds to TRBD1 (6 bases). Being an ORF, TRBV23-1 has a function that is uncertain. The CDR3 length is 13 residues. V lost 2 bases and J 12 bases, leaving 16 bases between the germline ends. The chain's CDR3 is CASSQKGDRGDTF. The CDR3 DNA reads TGCGCCAGCAGTCAAAAGGGGGACCGGGGCGACACCTTC.

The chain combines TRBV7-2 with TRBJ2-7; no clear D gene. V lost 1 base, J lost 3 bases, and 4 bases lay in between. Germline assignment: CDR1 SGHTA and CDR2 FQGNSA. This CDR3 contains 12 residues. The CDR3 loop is CASSLEDYEQYF. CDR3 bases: TGTGCCAGCAGCTTAGAAGACTACGAGCAGTACTTC.

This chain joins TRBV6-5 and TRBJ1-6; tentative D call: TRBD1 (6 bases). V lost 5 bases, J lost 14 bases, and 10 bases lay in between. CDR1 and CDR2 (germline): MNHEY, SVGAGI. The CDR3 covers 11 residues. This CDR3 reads CASSRGQSLHF. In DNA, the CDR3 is TGTGCCAGCAGTCGGGGGCAGTCCCTCCACTTT.

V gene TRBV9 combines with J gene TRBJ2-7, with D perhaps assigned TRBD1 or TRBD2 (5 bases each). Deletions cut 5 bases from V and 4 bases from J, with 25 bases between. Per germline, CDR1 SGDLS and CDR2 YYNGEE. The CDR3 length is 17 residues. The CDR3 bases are TGTGCCAGCAGAGAACTAGGACCCAGGGATTCGTGTTACGAGCAGTACTTC. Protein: CASRELGPRDSCYEQYF.

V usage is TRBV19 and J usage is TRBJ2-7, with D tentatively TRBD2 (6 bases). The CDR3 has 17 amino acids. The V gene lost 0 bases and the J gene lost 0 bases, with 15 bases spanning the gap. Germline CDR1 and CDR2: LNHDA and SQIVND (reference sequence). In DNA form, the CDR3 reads TGTGCCAGTAGTATAGATCTTCAGGGACTGAACTCCTACGAGCAGTACTTC. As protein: CASSIDLQGLNSYEQYF.

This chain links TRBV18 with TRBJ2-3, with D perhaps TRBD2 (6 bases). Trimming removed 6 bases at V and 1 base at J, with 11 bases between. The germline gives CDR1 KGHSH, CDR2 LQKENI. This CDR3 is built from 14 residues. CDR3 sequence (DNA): TGTGCCAGCTCGATATCTAGCGGCACAGATACGCAGTATTTT. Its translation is CASSISSGTDTQYF. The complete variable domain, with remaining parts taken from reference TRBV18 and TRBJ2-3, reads NAGVMQNPRHLVRRRGQEARLRCSPMKGHSHVYWYRQLPEEGLKFMVYLQKENIIDESGMPKERFSAEFPKEGPSILRIQQVVRGDSAAYFCASSISSGTDTQYFGPGTRLTVL.

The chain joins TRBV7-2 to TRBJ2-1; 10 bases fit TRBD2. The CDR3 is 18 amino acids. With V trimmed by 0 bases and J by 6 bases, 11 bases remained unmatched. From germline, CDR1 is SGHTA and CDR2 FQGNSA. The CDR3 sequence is CASSLAPAGLAGANEQFF. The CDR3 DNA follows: TGTGCCAGCAGCTTAGCCCCAGCCGGGCTAGCGGGAGCCAATGAGCAGTTCTTC.

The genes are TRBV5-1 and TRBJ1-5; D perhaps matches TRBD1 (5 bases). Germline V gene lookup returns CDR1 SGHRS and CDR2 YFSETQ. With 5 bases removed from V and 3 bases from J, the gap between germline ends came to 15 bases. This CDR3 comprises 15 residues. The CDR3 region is CASRPGVGNNQPQHF. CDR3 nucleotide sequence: TGCGCCAGCAGGCCGGGGGTAGGTAACAATCAGCCCCAGCATTTT.

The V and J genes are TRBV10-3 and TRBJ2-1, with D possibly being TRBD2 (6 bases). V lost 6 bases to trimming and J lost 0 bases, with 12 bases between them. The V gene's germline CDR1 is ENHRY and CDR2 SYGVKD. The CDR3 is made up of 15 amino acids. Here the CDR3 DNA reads TGTGCCATCAGGACTCGGGAGAGCTCCTACAATGAGCAGTTCTTC. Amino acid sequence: CAIRTRESSYNEQFF.

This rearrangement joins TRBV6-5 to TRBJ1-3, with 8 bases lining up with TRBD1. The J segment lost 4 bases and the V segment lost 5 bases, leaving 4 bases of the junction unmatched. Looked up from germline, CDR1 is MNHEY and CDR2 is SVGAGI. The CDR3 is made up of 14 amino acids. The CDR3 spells CASSRGQGGNTIYF. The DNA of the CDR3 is TGTGCCAGCAGTCGCGGACAGGGAGGAAACACCATATATTTT.

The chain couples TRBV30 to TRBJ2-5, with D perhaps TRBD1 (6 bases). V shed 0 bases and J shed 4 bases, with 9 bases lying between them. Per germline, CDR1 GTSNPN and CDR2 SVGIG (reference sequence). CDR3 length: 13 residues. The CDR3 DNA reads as TGTGCCTGGAGTGTCGGACAGACAGAGACCCAGTACTTC. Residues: CAWSVGQTETQYF.

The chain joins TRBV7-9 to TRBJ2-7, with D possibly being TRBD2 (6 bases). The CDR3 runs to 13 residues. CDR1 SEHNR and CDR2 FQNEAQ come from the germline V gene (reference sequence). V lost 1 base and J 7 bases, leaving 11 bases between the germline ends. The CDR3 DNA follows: TGTGCCAGCAGCTTAGGCGGGGTTAGGGAGCAGTACTTC. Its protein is CASSLGGVREQYF.

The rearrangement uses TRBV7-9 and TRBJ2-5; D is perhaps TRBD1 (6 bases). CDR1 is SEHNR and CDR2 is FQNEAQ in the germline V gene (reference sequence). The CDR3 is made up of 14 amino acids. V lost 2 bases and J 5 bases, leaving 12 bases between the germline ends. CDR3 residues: CASSLMPGVETQYF. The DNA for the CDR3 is TGTGCCAGCAGCTTAATGCCAGGGGTGGAGACCCAGTACTTC.

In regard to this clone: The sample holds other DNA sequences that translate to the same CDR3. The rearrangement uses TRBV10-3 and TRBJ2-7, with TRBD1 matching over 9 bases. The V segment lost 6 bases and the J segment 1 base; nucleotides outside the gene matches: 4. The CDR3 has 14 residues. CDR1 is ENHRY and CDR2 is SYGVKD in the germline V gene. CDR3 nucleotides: TGTGCCATCAGGGGGGACAGGGATTCCTACGAGCAGTACTTC. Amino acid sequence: CAIRGDRDSYEQYF.

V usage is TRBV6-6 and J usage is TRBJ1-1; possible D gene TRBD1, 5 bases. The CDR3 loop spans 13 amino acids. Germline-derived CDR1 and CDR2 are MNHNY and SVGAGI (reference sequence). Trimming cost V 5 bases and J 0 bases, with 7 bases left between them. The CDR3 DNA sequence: TGTGCCAGCAGTGGGACGGTGAACACTGAAGCTTTCTTT. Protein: CASSGTVNTEAFF.

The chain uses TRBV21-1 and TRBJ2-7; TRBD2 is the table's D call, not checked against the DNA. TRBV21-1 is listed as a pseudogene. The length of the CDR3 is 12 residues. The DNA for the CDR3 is TGTGCCAGCGGAGGGCCGCACTACGAGCAGTACTTC. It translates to CASGGPHYEQYF.

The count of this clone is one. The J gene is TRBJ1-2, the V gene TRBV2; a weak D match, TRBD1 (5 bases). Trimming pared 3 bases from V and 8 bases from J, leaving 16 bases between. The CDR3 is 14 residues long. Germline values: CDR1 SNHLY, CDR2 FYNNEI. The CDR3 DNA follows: TGTGCCAGCAGTGAGGGGCAGGGCCGTAACGGCTACACCTTC. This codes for CASSEGQGRNGYTF.

This CDR3 reads CASSSWWGDSSYNEQFF. The CDR3 DNA follows: TGTGCCAGCAGCTCCTGGTGGGGCGACAGCTCCTACAATGAGCAGTTCTTC. This chain connects TRBV7-9 to TRBJ2-1, with a tentative D call TRBD1 (5 bases). In germline, CDR1 is SEHNR, CDR2 FQNEAQ (reference sequence). The length of the CDR3 is 17 residues. Trimming stripped 4 bases from V and 0 bases from J, with 16 bases between.

The CDR3 loop reads CASSDTSGSSTDTQYF. CDR3 nucleotide sequence: TGCGCCAGCAGTGACACTAGCGGGTCTAGCACAGATACGCAGTATTTT. This rearrangement joins TRBV10-2 to TRBJ2-3; 9 bases are shared with TRBD2. Trimming took 3 bases from V and 0 from J; bases not matched to a gene: 4. The CDR3 is 16 amino acids. The germline CDR1 and CDR2 sequences are WSHSY and SAAADI.